This paragraph covers one TCR beta chain sequence. The CDR3 spans 14 residues. Germline V CDR1 and CDR2: SGHTA, FQGTGA. V lost 5 bases to trimming and J lost 6 bases, with 13 bases between them. The data stem from a study of blood T cell repertoires in COVID-19. As for the study in general: Donors in the United States, Italy and Spain gave samples during acute or convalescent COVID-19. T cells, B-cell-depleted T cells, or PBMCs provided the cDNA or gDNA that served as material.

In the authors' workflow: How many nucleated cells were present was estimated from reference gene primer amplification. Sequencing was performed with immunoSEQ multiplex PCR; in TCRdb, only in-frame clones are kept and a portion is missing. That table is the source of V, J and clone size, and D and trimming were worked out from the DNA. The table has tens of thousands of clones, approximately 90% seen once. The TCR was taken from an elderly woman with acute or convalescent COVID-19. V gene TRBV7-3 combines with J gene TRBJ2-2; D might be TRBD1 (6 bases). Sequencing used peripheral blood. CDR3 amino acids: CASSVGTPSGELFF. Here the CDR3 DNA reads TGTGCCAGCAGCGTCGGGACACCGTCCGGGGAGCTGTTTTTT.